This TCR beta chain comes out of a study of blood T cells in healthy people across ages (dated by TCRdb to 2013 to 2016). Notes on the research overall: In model experiments, template switching captured about one uniquely barcoded TCR beta cDNA molecule for every two T cells. Age-related changes in TCR beta repertoire diversity were measured in the study by deep sequencing normalized with unique cDNA molecular identifiers. Using the same blood draw, the study looked at two additional independent replicas of 1 million unique cDNA reads for two donors, one aged 18 to 30 and the other aged 80 or older. Four age groups were formed from the donors: young (average approximately 15 years), middle-aged (roughly 38), aged (about 68) and long-lived (82).

A distance of 16 bases separates the germline ends of V and J, which lose 5 bases and 3 bases respectively. The CDR3 spans 15 residues, from the cysteine through the phenylalanine. CDR3 DNA only is kept here, 45 bases in frame from base 1. CDR1 and CDR2 were assigned from the germline V gene (reference sequence) as PRHDT and FYEKMQ. About this clonotype: It lacks a known antigen. Base qualities were left out, and no much larger clone turns up one base away.

The roughly 39 donors, aged roughly 6 to 100 years, were systemically healthy Caucasian individuals from Russia. Each donor gave around 9.5 milliliters of peripheral blood, collected into EDTA-treated Vacutainer tubes. Ficoll-Paque density-gradient centrifugation was used to isolate PBMCs, with at least 7 million per sample. Total RNA, at least 6 micrograms per sample, was extracted from PBMCs with Trizol reagent. The percentages of naive CD45RAhigh/CD27high T cells were determined by flow cytometry on a PBMC aliquot from every donor. What the authors observed across the whole study: A strong correlation was found between observed TCR beta diversity and the percentage of naive T cells measured by flow cytometry. The long-lived group showed more naive CD4+ T cells, fewer expanded clones and increased TCR diversity than the aged group, suggesting age selection. Estimates of total diversity based on one million sequenced T cells were regarded as lower bounds and as underestimates. Since profiling was done on bulk unsorted PBMCs, naive and antigen-experienced compartments could not be conclusively compared. As age increased, observed TCR beta diversity per million T cells dropped in a roughly linear way, and a significant reduction was already evident by age around 41. Because donor CMV infection status was unknown, age-related changes in expanded clonotypes were potentially confounded.

Library generation was performed with 5' RACE. Sequenced using an Illumina HiSeq 2500. A second PCR of 7 to 11 cycles was run with a J-beta primer mix and a sample-barcoded 5' primer. A template-switch 5' adaptor carrying 12 random nucleotides introduced a unique molecular identifier onto each TCR beta cDNA molecule. Each sample yielded at least 3 million CDR3-containing paired-end reads. All of the RNA was converted into first-strand cDNA using the Mint cDNA synthesis kit, with a TRBC-specific oligonucleotide serving as the primer. After uracil-DNA glycosylase treatment, a first 18-cycle PCR used universal primers M1SS and BC2_uni_R on all cDNA. The authors processed their data as follows. For normalization, 1 million high-quality reads were randomly selected from each sample, with every read carrying a distinct molecular identifier. Instead of being binned into consensus sequences, reads with shared molecular identifiers were discarded. MiTCR, with a Q25 quality threshold and the strictest error-elimination algorithm, was used for CDR3 identification, clonotype clustering and error correction. A nonparametric unseen species model with Euler transformation was used to estimate a lower bound on total TCR beta diversity. TCRdb reworked the public reads: Q25 trimming with fastp, MiXCR clone assembly, productive beta chains retained. Every entry covers one CDR3 protein and lists the most common genes and DNA from its rows. These V and J calls rely on TCRdb rather than the paper's analysis. This sample comprises about 780,000 distinct CDR3 sequences, around 24% of them detected only once. The ten largest clones take up around 3% of the sample.

The same sample was also used in a study of T cells of mothers and their children. Looking at the second paper: Donors were nine systemically healthy Caucasian individuals: three mothers and their six children. cDNA synthesis used all of the extracted RNA, with roughly 1.6 ug of RNA in each 15 ul reaction. In the second PCR, sample barcodes and 2-4 random nucleotides were introduced via the M1S primer. More than 8 million TCR beta CDR3 reads were obtained from each mother, and some 3 million reads were obtained from each child. Thymic selection similarly shapes TCR recombination output in related and unrelated pairs, with minor effect from inherited differences. Related mother-child pairs always showed normalized repertoire overlap that was slightly higher than in unrelated mother-child pairs, though the difference was never significant. No persistent microchimeric T cell clones were found, with a detection sensitivity of roughly 92 clones per million clonotypes. In the study, deep NGS was used to compare the TCR beta repertoires of mothers and children, and features distinguishing related mother-child pairs from unrelated individuals were sought. On average, the children were roughly 12 +/- 4 years old, while the mothers were about 38 +/- 4 years old. After adapters were ligated using NEBNext reagents, the libraries underwent 100+100 nt paired-end sequencing on an Illumina HiSeq 2000. To avoid cross-contamination, the mother libraries and the child libraries were prepared a month apart and sequenced in separate runs. For each donor, between roughly 450,000 and 2,100,000 distinct TCR beta clonotypes were identified. Naive TCR beta clonotypes were estimated from low-frequency clonotypes matched to each donor's FACS-determined naive share, without sorting.

This sequence uses TRBV13 and TRBJ2-5; the D gene lacks a confident call. Sequenced input: blood. The receptor's source is a boy aged 5-17 years in good health. CDR3 region: CASSARLDVEETQYF. The DNA reads TGTGCCAGCAGCGCCAGATTGGATGTCGAAGAGACCCAGTACTTC.